This T cell receptor beta chain was sequenced for a study of blood T cell repertoires in COVID-19. Trimming removed 8 bases from V and 7 bases from J; junction bases left unmatched: 10. The CDR3 runs to 14 residues. CDR1 and CDR2 from the germline V gene are MDHEN and SYDVKM. Generated by immunoSEQ multiplex PCR, the TCRdb table keeps only in-frame clones and is missing some. This sample carries about 85,000 clones, 90% of them seen once, and the ten largest clones take around 4.7%. The chain carries TRBV28 and TRBJ1-3; 8 bases map to TRBD1. This receptor was taken from a woman aged 80 or over with active or convalescent COVID-19. Sequencing was performed on peripheral blood. DNA of the CDR3: TGTGCCAGCTATGAATACAGGGGGTTTAACACCATATATTTT. This codes for CASYEYRGFNTIYF.